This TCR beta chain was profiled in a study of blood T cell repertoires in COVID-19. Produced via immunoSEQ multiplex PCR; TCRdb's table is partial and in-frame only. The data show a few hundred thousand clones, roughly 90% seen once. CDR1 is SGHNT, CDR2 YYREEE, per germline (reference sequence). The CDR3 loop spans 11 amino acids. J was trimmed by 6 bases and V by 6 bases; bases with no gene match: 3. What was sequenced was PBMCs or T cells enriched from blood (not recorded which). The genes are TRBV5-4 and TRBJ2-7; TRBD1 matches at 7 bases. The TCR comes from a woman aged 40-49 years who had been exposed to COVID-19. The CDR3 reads CASTTGTEQYF. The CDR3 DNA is TGTGCCAGCACGACAGGGACCGAGCAGTACTTC.